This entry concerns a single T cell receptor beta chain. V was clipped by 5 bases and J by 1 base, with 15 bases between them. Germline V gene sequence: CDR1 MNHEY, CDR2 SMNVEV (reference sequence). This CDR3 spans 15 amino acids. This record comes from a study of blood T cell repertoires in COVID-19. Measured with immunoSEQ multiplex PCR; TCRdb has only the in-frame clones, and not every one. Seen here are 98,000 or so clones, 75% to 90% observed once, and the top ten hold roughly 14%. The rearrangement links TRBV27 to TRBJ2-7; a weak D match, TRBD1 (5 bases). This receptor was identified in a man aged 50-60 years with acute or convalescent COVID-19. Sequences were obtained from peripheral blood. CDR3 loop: CASSPHSTVSYEQYF. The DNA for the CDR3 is TGTGCCAGCAGTCCTCACTCGACAGTATCCTACGAGCAGTACTTC.